This TCR beta chain derives from a study of cytotoxic CD8 clonotypes in ibrutinib-treated CLL. Points from the study as a whole: Sampling time points were not equivalent between sustained-remission and progressing patients.

Of note for this clone: Its antigen is as yet unknown.

CDR3 length: 14 amino acids. The V gene end was trimmed by 11 bases and the J gene end by 1 base; junction bases not matched to a gene: 7. Germline values: CDR1 SGHAT, CDR2 FQNNGV. TCRdb keeps only in-frame clones here, not all; method: immunoSEQ multiplex PCR. The table shows roughly 250,000 clones, with 70% occurring only once. The specimen comprised PBMCs, sampled after 24 months of ibrutinib treatment. The sequence came from a human donor with chronic lymphocytic leukemia. The V gene is TRBV11-2, the J gene TRBJ2-2; the match to TRBD2 covers 7 bases. In DNA form, the CDR3 reads TGTGCCGGTCGGGGGGAGGGGAACACCGGGGAGCTGTTTTTT. It specifies CAGRGEGNTGELFF.